The T cell receptor (beta chain) under discussion was sequenced for a study of T cell responses to AZD1222 COVID-19 vaccine. The study's findings and limits: Baseline seropositivity occurred in only 5 to 7 AZD1222 recipients.

This CDR3 is 15 amino acids long. Deletions cut 5 bases from V and 0 bases from J, with 14 bases between. Germline lookup yields CDR1 SGHAT and CDR2 FQNNGV. The protocol was immunoSEQ multiplex PCR, while the TCRdb copy is restricted to in-frame clones and leaves out a portion. The table has around 100,000 clones, more than 75% seen once; the top ten hold approximately 17%. As concerns this clone: Its antigen is currently unknown.

This TCR derives from an adult in good health. The starting material was peripheral blood, obtained on day 0 of AZD1222 vaccination. J is TRBJ2-7 and V is TRBV11-2; D unclear. Here the CDR3 reads CASSPWTDLSYEQYF. DNA of the CDR3: TGTGCCAGCAGCCCTTGGACGGACCTCTCCTACGAGCAGTACTTC.